The present T cell receptor beta chain was sequenced within a study of blood T cell repertoires in COVID-19. TCRdb's table, derived via immunoSEQ multiplex PCR, lists solely in-frame clones and lacks some. The table has around 250,000 clones, about nine tenths seen once. V lost 10 bases and J lost 1, with 11 bases in between. The CDR3 contains 14 residues. CDR1 is MRHNA and CDR2 is SNTAGT in the germline V gene. This receptor was identified in a man aged 25 to 45 who had recovered from COVID-19. The material sequenced was peripheral blood. The V call is TRBV6-4, the J call TRBJ1-6; D is unresolved. The CDR3 nucleotides read TGTGCCAACTATAGGGAGTCCTATAATTCACCCCTCCACTTT. Its protein product is CANYRESYNSPLHF.